The 3 T cell receptor beta chains given below trace back to one sample, sequenced in a study of post-analysis software for immune sequencing data. Study-level findings and limits: Five TRBV segments (TRBV5-6, TRBV5-1 and TRBV20-1 among them) occurred more frequently in patients than in controls.

TCR beta cDNA libraries included unique molecular identifiers. TCRdb reprocessed the PCR reads with MiXCR, giving one entry per CDR3 protein. The data contain fewer than 850,000 distinct CDR3 sequences, 25% to 30% of them singletons. Their cognate antigens are unknown. Sequencing input: blood. The origin of the receptors is a girl aged 5-17 years with multiple sclerosis.

This clonotype was observed a few times. The chain combines TRBV7-2 with TRBJ2-3; 8 bases line up with TRBD2. J lost 5 bases, V lost 1 base, and 8 bases had no gene match. This CDR3 has 16 residues. From germline, CDR1 is SGHTA and CDR2 FQGNSA. The CDR3 DNA sequence: TGTGCCAGCAGCTTAGTTGGCGGGAGGACCGGAGATACGCAGTATTTT. Its protein is CASSLVGGRTGDTQYF.

The chain uses TRBV10-3 and TRBJ1-5; possible D gene TRBD1, 6 bases. This CDR3 is 14 amino acids long. The germline CDR1 and CDR2 sequences are ENHRY and SYGVKD. Trimming left V 3 bases short and J 4 bases short, with 10 bases between. The CDR3 nucleotides read TGTGCCATCAGTGATGGGACACATAATCAGCCCCAGCATTTT. This translates into CAISDGTHNQPQHF.

In its sample, this clonotype was seen a few times. V and J are TRBV5-1 and TRBJ2-7, with D possibly TRBD1 on 8 matching bases. Germline V gives CDR1 SGHRS, CDR2 YFSETQ. CDR3 length: 15 amino acids. The V end lost 3 bases, the J end lost 3 bases, and 16 bases lay between the germline ends. CDR3 amino acids: CASSWGGTGYYEQYF. In DNA, the CDR3 is TGCGCCAGCAGCTGGGGGGGGACAGGATACTACGAGCAGTACTTC.